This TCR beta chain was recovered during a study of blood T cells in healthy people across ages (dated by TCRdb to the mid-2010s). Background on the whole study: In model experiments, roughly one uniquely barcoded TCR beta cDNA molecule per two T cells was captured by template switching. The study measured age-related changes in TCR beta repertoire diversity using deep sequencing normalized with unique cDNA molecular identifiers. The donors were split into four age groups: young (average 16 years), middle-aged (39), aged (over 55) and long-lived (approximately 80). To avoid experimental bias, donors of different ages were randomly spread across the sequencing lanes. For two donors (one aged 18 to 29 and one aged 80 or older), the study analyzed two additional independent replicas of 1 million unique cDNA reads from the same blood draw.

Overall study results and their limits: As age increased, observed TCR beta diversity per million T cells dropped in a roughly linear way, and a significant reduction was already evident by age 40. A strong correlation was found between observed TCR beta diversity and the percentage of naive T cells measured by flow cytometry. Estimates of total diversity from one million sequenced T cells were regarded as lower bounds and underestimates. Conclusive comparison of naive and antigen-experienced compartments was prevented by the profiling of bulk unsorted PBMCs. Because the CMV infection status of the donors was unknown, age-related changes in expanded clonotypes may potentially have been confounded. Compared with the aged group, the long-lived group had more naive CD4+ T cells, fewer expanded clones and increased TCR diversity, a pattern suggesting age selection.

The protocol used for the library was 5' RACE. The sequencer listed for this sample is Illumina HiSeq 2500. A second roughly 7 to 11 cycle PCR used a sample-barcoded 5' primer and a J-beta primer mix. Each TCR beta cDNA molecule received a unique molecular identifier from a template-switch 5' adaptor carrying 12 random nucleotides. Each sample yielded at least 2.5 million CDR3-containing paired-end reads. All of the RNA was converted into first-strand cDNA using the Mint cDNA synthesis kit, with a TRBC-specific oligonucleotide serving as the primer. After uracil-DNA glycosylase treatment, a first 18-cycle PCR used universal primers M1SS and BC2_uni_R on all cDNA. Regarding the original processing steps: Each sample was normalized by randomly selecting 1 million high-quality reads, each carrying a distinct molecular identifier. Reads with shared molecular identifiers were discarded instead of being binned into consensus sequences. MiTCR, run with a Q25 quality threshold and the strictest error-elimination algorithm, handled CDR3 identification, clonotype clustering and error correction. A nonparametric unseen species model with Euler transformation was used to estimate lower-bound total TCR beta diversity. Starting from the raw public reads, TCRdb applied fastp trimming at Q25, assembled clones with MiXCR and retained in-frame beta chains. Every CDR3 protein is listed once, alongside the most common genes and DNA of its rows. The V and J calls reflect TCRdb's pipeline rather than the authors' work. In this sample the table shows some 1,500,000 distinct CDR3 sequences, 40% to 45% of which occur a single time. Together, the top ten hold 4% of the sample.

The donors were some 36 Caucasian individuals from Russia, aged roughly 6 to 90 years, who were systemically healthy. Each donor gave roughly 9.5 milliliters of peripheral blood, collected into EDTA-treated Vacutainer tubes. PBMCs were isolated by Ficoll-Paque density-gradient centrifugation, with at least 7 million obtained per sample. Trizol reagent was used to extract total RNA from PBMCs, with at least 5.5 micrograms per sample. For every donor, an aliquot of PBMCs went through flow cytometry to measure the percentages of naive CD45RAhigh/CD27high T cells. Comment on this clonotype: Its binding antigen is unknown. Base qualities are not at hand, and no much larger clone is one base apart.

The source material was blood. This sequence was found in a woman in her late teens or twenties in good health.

CDR3 loop: CASSQTPTVGYTF. The nucleotide sequence is TGTGCCAGCAGCCAAACTCCGACAGTCGGCTACACCTTC. The chain joins TRBV7-2 to TRBJ1-2, with TRBD1 tentatively as D gene (5 bases match). CDR1 and CDR2 were assigned from the germline V gene as SGHTA and FQGNSA. The V and J ends are trimmed by 5 bases and 8 bases, leaving 15 bases between them. Spanning cysteine to phenylalanine, the CDR3 consists of 13 amino acids. Just the 39-base CDR3 DNA is kept, in frame starting at base 1.